These 10 T cell receptor beta chains originate from one sample sequenced in a study of vaccination and CD4 T cells after COVID-19. Their target antigens are unknown. An Oncomine TCR Beta short-read assay was used to sequence the DNA from cultured CD4+ T cells. One entry per CDR3 protein, called by TCRdb with MiXCR from the PCR reads. The repertoire has about 26,000 distinct CDR3 sequences, approximately 44% of them found once; the top ten carry about a tenth. Described treatment: approximately 10-day PBMC culture with coronavirus spike peptide pools or control peptides (ViraFEST assay). The sample consisted of CD4+ T cells from blood, cultured in vitro. The source of these receptors is a human donor who had recovered from COVID-19.

This clonotype turned up a few times. The rearrangement joins TRBV7-9 to TRBJ2-7, with 10 bases lining up with TRBD1. V lost 7 bases and J lost 5; bases outside the gene matches: 8. Looked up from germline, CDR1 is SEHNR and CDR2 is FQNEAQ (reference sequence). CDR3 size: 14 residues. This CDR3 reads CASNFGTGAHEQYF. The DNA of the CDR3 is TGTGCCAGCAACTTCGGGACAGGGGCACACGAGCAGTACTTC.

This clonotype came up once. This sequence joins TRBV7-9 and TRBJ2-5; 10 nucleotides align to TRBD1. Losses at the gene ends were 6 bases for V and 4 bases for J; bases not matched to a gene: 5. Looked up from germline, CDR1 is SEHNR and CDR2 is FQNEAQ (reference sequence). The CDR3 spans 14 residues. The CDR3 nucleotides read TGTGCCAGCAGAAGACAGGGGGCGGGAGAGACCCAGTACTTC. It encodes CASRRQGAGETQYF.

The chain combines TRBV7-9 with TRBJ2-5, with 8 nucleotides matching TRBD2. Germline V gene lookup returns CDR1 SEHNR and CDR2 FQNEAQ (reference sequence). This CDR3 region has 15 residues. The V and J ends lost 3 bases and 3 bases, in that order; junction bases with no gene match: 6. CDR3 amino acids: CASSFGLLAEETQYF. The CDR3 nucleotides are TGTGCCAGCAGCTTCGGATTACTAGCGGAAGAGACCCAGTACTTC.

This clonotype has only a few counts. V usage is TRBV5-4 and J usage is TRBJ2-1, with a weak D call TRBD1 (6 bases). V was clipped by 0 bases and J by 7 bases, with 11 bases between them. The CDR3 loop spans 14 amino acids. Germline-derived CDR1 and CDR2 are SGHNT and YYREEE (reference sequence). Here the CDR3 DNA reads TGTGCCAGCAGCTTGGGGGGGCAGATGAATGAGCAGTTCTTC. Translation gives CASSLGGQMNEQFF.

In its sample, this clonotype was seen a few times. The chain uses TRBV6-1 and TRBJ1-5, with 7 nucleotides matching TRBD1. Trimming at V came to 6 bases and at J to 6 bases, leaving 5 bases not matched to a gene. Per the germline V gene, CDR1 is MNHNS and CDR2 is SASEGT. The CDR3 is 13 residues long. CDR3 coding DNA: TGTGCCAGCAGCCGGACAGGTTCTCAGCCCCAGCATTTT. Protein: CASSRTGSQPQHF.

This sequence joins TRBV19 and TRBJ2-5; 9 bases are shared with TRBD1. Germline V gives CDR1 LNHDA, CDR2 SQIVND (reference sequence). The CDR3 is made up of 16 amino acids. The J segment lost 0 bases and the V segment lost 5 bases, leaving 7 bases of the junction unmatched. CDR3 sequence (DNA): TGTGCCAGTAGTCCCGGACAGGGGCCCTACCAAGAGACCCAGTACTTC. This codes for CASSPGQGPYQETQYF.

This sequence joins TRBV4-2 and TRBJ1-1; D call uncertain. The V gene lost 0 bases and the J gene lost 0 bases, with 11 bases spanning the gap. The CDR3 extends over 16 amino acids. Germline CDR1 reads LGHNA; CDR2 reads YNFKEQ. CDR3 sequence reads: CASSQEGGVMNTEAFF. CDR3 DNA sequence: TGTGCCAGCAGCCAAGAGGGTGGCGTTATGAACACTGAAGCTTTCTTT.

This clonotype was detected only a few times. The chain recombines TRBV5-3 with TRBJ1-2; D might be TRBD1 (5 bases). TRBV5-3 falls under the ORF class, with uncertain function. The CDR3 is made up of 12 amino acids. V was shortened by 7 bases and J by 4 bases, with 11 bases between the two germline ends. CDR3 coding DNA: TGTGCCAGAGATGGGGGGTCCTATGGCTACACCTTC. Its protein is CARDGGSYGYTF.

The rearrangement uses TRBV6-1 and TRBJ1-3; D unresolved. The CDR3 covers 16 residues. Trimming took off 2 bases at V and 0 bases at J, with 11 bases between the two ends. CDR1 and CDR2 from the germline V gene are MNHNS and SASEGT. CDR3 sequence: CASSESQSYSGNTIYF. Written as DNA, the CDR3 is TGTGCCAGCAGTGAATCTCAGTCCTACTCTGGAAACACCATATATTTT.

The J gene is TRBJ2-7, the V gene TRBV6-2 or TRBV6-3; perhaps D is TRBD1 or TRBD2 (5 bases each). V was pared by 6 bases and J by 3 bases, with 21 bases between. This CDR3 has 16 residues. In germline, CDR1 is MNHEY, CDR2 SVGEGT. CDR3 sequence (DNA): TGTGCCAGCAGGACCTCGTCCGGGACCAGAAACTACGAGCAGTACTTC. It is translated as CASRTSSGTRNYEQYF.